This paragraph covers one T cell receptor beta chain sequence. The CDR3 spans 17 residues. V was clipped by 2 bases and J by 1 base; unmatched bases: 6. The V gene's germline CDR1 is MNHEY and CDR2 SMNVEV (reference sequence). The data were taken from a study of blood T cell repertoires in COVID-19. Study context: Sources were T cells, B-cell-depleted T cells, or PBMCs; the material itself was cDNA or gDNA.

Some clones are missing from TCRdb's copy, which holds only in-frame ones; the method was immunoSEQ multiplex PCR. The sample holds 200,000 to 300,000 clones, around 87% seen once. Seattle's cohort entered during active infection and was followed longitudinally. The specimen sequenced was peripheral blood. The clonotype comes from an older woman with COVID-19, enrolled during active disease. The V gene is TRBV27, the J gene TRBJ2-1, with 9 bases fitting TRBD1. The CDR3 region is CASSLRGDRVSYNEQFF. The CDR3 coding sequence is TGTGCCAGCAGTTTAAGGGGGGACAGGGTATCCTACAATGAGCAGTTCTTC.